The 13 T cell receptor beta chains listed next were all sequenced from one sample in a study of cytomegalovirus exposure and HLA in healthy donors. The PCR ran on 60 Vbeta and 13 Jbeta primers. TCRdb's table, derived via immunoSEQ multiplex PCR, lists solely in-frame clones and lacks some. The sample shows 120,000 or so clones, 72% of them seen only once. Sequencing was done on a sample of PBMCs. Receptors were obtained from a man aged 30-40 years in good health and CMV-seronegative.

V is TRBV7-6 and J is TRBJ1-2; TRBD1 matches 7 bases. The CDR3 spans 15 residues. After removal of 3 bases from V and 4 bases from J, the junction contained 8 bases not matched to a gene. CDR1 is SGHVS and CDR2 is FNYEAQ in the germline V gene. As DNA, the CDR3 is TGTGCCAGCAGCTTCCAGACAGGGCCTTTCTATGGCTACACCTTC. Translating gives CASSFQTGPFYGYTF.

The rearrangement joins TRBV7-9 to TRBJ2-7; D gene unclear. The germline V and J ends were trimmed by 5 bases and 0 bases, with 17 bases remaining between them. There are 16 residues in the CDR3. In germline, CDR1 is SEHNR, CDR2 FQNEAQ (reference sequence). The CDR3, as DNA: TGTGCCAGCAGCCCTATCCTCAGGAATCCCTCCTACGAGCAGTACTTC. Amino acids: CASSPILRNPSYEQYF.

The chain combines TRBV10-3 with TRBJ2-7, with 7 bases that match TRBD1. Looked up from germline, CDR1 is ENHRY and CDR2 is SYGVKD. After removal of 0 bases from V and 6 bases from J, the junction contained 2 bases not matched to a gene. The CDR3 totals 13 residues. The chain's CDR3 is CAISESRDSEQYF. The CDR3, as DNA: TGTGCCATCAGTGAGTCGAGGGACAGCGAGCAGTACTTC.

The chain links TRBV9 to TRBJ2-2; 14 nucleotides line up with TRBD2. From germline, CDR1 is SGDLS and CDR2 YYNGEE. The CDR3 covers 16 residues. The V and J ends lost 5 bases and 7 bases, in that order; junction bases with no gene match: 7. The CDR3: CASRPTSGGAGGELFF. Here the CDR3 DNA reads TGTGCCAGCAGACCGACTAGCGGGGGGGCAGGCGGGGAGCTGTTTTTT.

The chain carries TRBV19 and TRBJ2-7; 7 bases are shared with TRBD2. CDR1 LNHDA and CDR2 SQIVND come from the germline V gene (reference sequence). The CDR3 contains 14 residues. Trimming removed 3 bases from V and 3 bases from J; junction bases left unmatched: 5. As DNA, the CDR3 is TGTGCCAGTAGTATGGGAGCGGGGAACTACGAGCAGTACTTC. Translated: CASSMGAGNYEQYF.

The chain couples TRBV5-1 to TRBJ2-1; 12 bases are a match to TRBD2. After removal of 2 bases from V and 9 bases from J, the junction contained 6 bases not matched to a gene. This CDR3 is 15 amino acids long. In germline, CDR1 is SGHRS, CDR2 YFSETQ. CDR3 in DNA: TGCGCCAGCAGCTTCACTAGCGGGGGGATGGGTGAGCAGTTCTTC. Protein product: CASSFTSGGMGEQFF.

The gene calls are TRBV27 and TRBJ1-4; D is perhaps TRBD1 (5 bases). The CDR3 runs to 17 residues. V lost 0 bases and J 3 bases, leaving 14 bases between the germline ends. Per the germline V gene, CDR1 is MNHEY and CDR2 is SMNVEV (reference sequence). The CDR3 coding sequence is TGTGCCAGCAGTTTATCTCCGGGGGACGTATCTAATGAAAAACTGTTTTTT. Its protein product is CASSLSPGDVSNEKLFF.

J is TRBJ2-3 and V is TRBV28; 7 positions agree with TRBD2. This CDR3 comprises 16 residues. From germline, CDR1 is MDHEN and CDR2 SYDVKM. J lost 5 bases, V lost 6 bases, and 14 bases had no gene match. The CDR3 nucleotides read TGTGCCAGCAGGATGACGGAGCGGGGAATCAGAGATACGCAGTATTTT. Amino acids: CASRMTERGIRDTQYF.

In its sample, this clone was seen a few times. Since the CDR3 does not end with the conserved phenylalanine or tryptophan, this likely comes from a read error. The DNA is omitted, as the CDR3 cannot be located on it reliably, and the CDR3 follows TCRdb's listing. Within the sample, other DNA sequences also encode this same CDR3. This chain uses TRBV7-2 with TRBJ2-7; the table's D call, TRBD2, was not checked against the DNA. The CDR3 spans 11 residues, counting both ends. Germline loops: CDR1 SGHTA, CDR2 FQGNSA. The CDR3 here is CASSPSRGAHY.

In this sample, this clone turned up a few times. The gene calls are TRBV28 and TRBJ2-5, with 9 bases identical to TRBD1. Germline V gene data show CDR1 as MDHEN and CDR2 as SYDVKM. Trimming at V came to 4 bases and at J to 1 base, leaving 4 bases not matched to a gene. The CDR3 has 15 amino acids. CDR3 protein: CASSSLTGGQETQYF. CDR3 coding DNA: TGTGCCAGCAGTTCCTTGACAGGGGGCCAAGAGACCCAGTACTTC.

This clone was picked up a small number of times. The chain recombines TRBV7-8 with TRBJ1-1; 7 nucleotides align to TRBD1. V lost 1 base and J lost 2; bases outside the gene matches: 4. Germline-derived CDR1 and CDR2 are SGHVS and FQNEAQ. The CDR3 loop spans 15 amino acids. CDR3 protein: CASSLEGAPNTEAFF. The CDR3 DNA reads TGTGCCAGCAGCTTAGAGGGGGCCCCTAACACTGAAGCTTTCTTT.

In its sample, this clone was seen a few times. The chain uses TRBV4-1 and TRBJ1-1, with TRBD1 matching 7 bases. The CDR3 consists of 16 residues. Germline CDR1 MGHRA, CDR2 YSYEKL. V lost 3 bases, J lost 1 base, and 8 bases stayed unmatched. CDR3: CASSHDRTGTNTEAFF. The CDR3 coding sequence is TGCGCCAGCAGCCACGACCGGACAGGCACGAACACTGAAGCTTTCTTT.

This clone was observed a handful of times. This sequence joins TRBV7-8 and TRBJ2-5, with D perhaps matching TRBD2 (7 bases). There are 15 residues in the CDR3. Per the germline V gene, CDR1 is SGHVS and CDR2 is FQNEAQ. Trimming took 7 bases from V and 5 from J, leaving 20 bases between them. CDR3 coding DNA: TGTGCCAGCATCCCCTTTGGGGGGGGGCGGGAGACCCAGTACTTC. It codes for CASIPFGGGRETQYF.